A selection of T cell receptor beta chains follows, all from one sample in a study of blood T cell repertoires in COVID-19. Sequenced by immunoSEQ multiplex PCR; TCRdb stores in-frame clones only, minus some. The sample consists of about 360,000 clones, around 88% of them appearing once. Material: peripheral blood. The receptors were gathered from a woman aged 55-75 years with COVID-19, enrolled during active disease. CDR3s include the opening cysteine and the closing phenylalanine or tryptophan. A D gene is named only where the DNA matches it firmly. A clone size is listed for some rows: how often the clone was seen (once, few, many), or a class if it is expanded.

d_call clone_size j_call v_call cdr3_nt cdr3_aa
TRBD1 . TRBJ2-2 TRBV5-1 TGCGCCAGCAGCTACGGGGACAGGGACACCGGGGAGCTGTTTTTT CASSYGDRDTGELFF
TRBD2 . TRBJ2-1 TRBV6-2/TRBV6-3 TGTGCCAGCAGTTACCCGTCGGGACTAGCGGCAACGGAGGGTAATGAGCAGTTCTTC CASSYPSGLAATEGNEQFF
TRBD2 . TRBJ2-3 TRBV11-3 TGTGCCAGCAGCTTAGGGGGTAGCGGGGCAGATACGCAGTATTTT CASSLGGSGADTQYF
. . TRBJ1-2 TRBV30 TGTGCCTGGAGCCTAGTCGGAAATGGCTACACCTTC CAWSLVGNGYTF
TRBD1 . TRBJ2-5 TRBV9 TGTGCCAGCAGCGCGGGATTAAAGACAGGGGGAGGAGGCGAGACCCAGTACTTC CASSAGLKTGGGGETQYF
. . TRBJ1-5 TRBV18 TGTGCCAGCTCACCACTCCAACAGGGTCAGCCCCAGCATTTT CASSPLQQGQPQHF
. few TRBJ1-1 TRBV6-5 TGTGCCAGCAGTTACCTAGGTGGAAACACTGAAGCTTTCTTT CASSYLGGNTEAFF
TRBD1 . TRBJ1-6 TRBV19 TGTGCCAGTCAAGACAGGGGAAAGAATTCACCCCTCCACTTT CASQDRGKNSPLHF
. . TRBJ2-1 TRBV5-4 TGTGCCAGCAGCTTTGCCACATACAATGAGCAGTTCTTC CASSFATYNEQFF
. . TRBJ1-1 TRBV2 TGTGCCAGCAGTGAGCGAGGTAGCTCTGAAGCTTTCTTT CASSERGSSEAFF
. . TRBJ2-1 TRBV4-3 TGCGCCAGCAGCCCCCGGAATTTTTGGTCGGATAAAGAGGGTGAGCAGTTCTTC CASSPRNFWSDKEGEQFF
. . TRBJ1-1 TRBV7-3 TGTGCCAGCAGCTTATTCCGGGATACTGAAGCTTTCTTT CASSLFRDTEAFF
. once TRBJ2-7 TRBV2 TGTGCCAGCAGTGAAGTCAGGCAGGGGAGCTCCTACGAGCAGTACTTC CASSEVRQGSSYEQYF
TRBD1 . TRBJ2-3 TRBV4-1 TGCGCCAGCAGCCCCCGAAGGGGGCTAGGGGATGCCTCTCGCACAGATACGCAGTATTTT CASSPRRGLGDASRTDTQYF
TRBD1 . TRBJ1-1 TRBV20-1 TGCAGTGCTAGTTCCAGGGGGCGCGGGGACAACACTGAAGCTTTCTTT CSASSRGRGDNTEAFF
. . TRBJ2-2 TRBV7-2 TGTGCCAGCAGCCAAGCGTCGGTTAACACCGGGGAGCTGTTTTTT CASSQASVNTGELFF
. . TRBJ1-4 TRBV19 TGTGCCAGTAATCGACGGTTGGCAGGTTCTAATGAAAAACTGTTTTTT CASNRRLAGSNEKLFF
. . TRBJ2-1 TRBV2 TGTGCCAGCAGCCCTAGACTCTACAATGAGCAGTTCTTC CASSPRLYNEQFF
TRBD1 . TRBJ2-3 TRBV25-1 TGTGCCAGCGGGCGACAGGGGGCTGATACGCAGTATTTT CASGRQGADTQYF
. . TRBJ1-6 TRBV9 TGTGCCAGCAGCGTAGGGGCCAGCTCCAATTCACCCCTCCACTTT CASSVGASSNSPLHF